The sequence of this T cell receptor (beta chain) was determined in a study of T cell repertoires in cytomegalovirus infection. Germline lookup yields CDR1 LNHDA and CDR2 SQIVND (reference sequence). V dropped 4 bases and J dropped 5 bases, with 11 bases sitting between them. The CDR3 consists of 14 residues. Details on this clonotype: The antigen is unknown.

TCRdb re-called the reads through MiXCR, storing one row per CDR3 protein. Of about 350,000 distinct CDR3 sequences in the sample, about 35% were seen once. The V gene is TRBV19, the J gene TRBJ1-4; D gene ambiguous. The sequences come from cultured PBMCs, collected from culture after CMV antigen stimulation. The source of this sequence is a human donor in good health (CMV status not recorded). Some clones in this sample may be carry-over from other donors' samples. Here the CDR3 DNA reads TGTGCCAGTAGTAACGGGAGGGCGAATGAAAAACTGTTTTTT. The encoded protein is CASSNGRANEKLFF.